These 14 T cell receptor beta chains came from one sample sequenced in a study of cytomegalovirus exposure and HLA in healthy donors. Generated by immunoSEQ multiplex PCR, the TCRdb table keeps only in-frame clones and is missing some. The profile shows more than 140,000 clones, about 89% of them singletons. The sample taken for sequencing was PBMCs. The receptors derive from a woman aged 18 to 35 in good health and CMV-seropositive.

The V call is TRBV7-9, the J call TRBJ1-2; the D is unclear. This CDR3 region has 14 residues. Germline CDR1 is SEHNR and CDR2 is FQNEAQ (reference sequence). The V end lost 0 bases, the J end lost 2 bases, and 7 bases lay between the germline ends. The CDR3 here is CASSLAPGNYGYTF. CDR3 DNA: TGTGCCAGCAGCTTAGCGCCGGGGAACTATGGCTACACCTTC.

The V call is TRBV27, the J call TRBJ2-7, with TRBD2 matching over 7 bases. V lost 5 bases, J lost 5 bases, and 12 bases stayed unmatched. This CDR3 spans 15 amino acids. Germline V lookup: CDR1 MNHEY, CDR2 SMNVEV (reference sequence). The CDR3 DNA reads TGTGCCAGCAGTGAACTCGCGGGAGATTCCAACGAGCAGTACTTC. Amino acid sequence: CASSELAGDSNEQYF.

The genes are TRBV7-9 and TRBJ2-7; the match to TRBD1 covers 11 bases. CDR3 size: 15 residues. The J segment lost 2 bases and the V segment lost 1 base, leaving 1 base of the junction unmatched. Germline loops: CDR1 SEHNR, CDR2 FQNEAQ (reference sequence). CDR3 sequence reads: CASSLVGQGAYEQYF. CDR3 coding DNA: TGTGCCAGCAGCTTAGTGGGACAGGGGGCCTACGAGCAGTACTTC.

The count of this clone is one. The V call is TRBV7-3, the J call TRBJ2-2; 11 bases fit TRBD2. The germline V gene encodes CDR1 SGHTA and CDR2 FQGTGA. CDR3 size: 16 residues. V was clipped by 3 bases and J by 1 base; unmatched bases: 1. The CDR3 DNA reads as TGTGCCAGCAGCTTTCTAGCGGGAGGGAACACCGGGGAGCTGTTTTTT. Residues: CASSFLAGGNTGELFF.

The chain recombines TRBV15 with TRBJ2-7, with D perhaps TRBD1 (6 bases). This CDR3 contains 14 residues. Germline V gene sequence: CDR1 LNHNV, CDR2 YYDKDF (reference sequence). V gave up 2 bases and J gave up 1 base, with 9 bases separating them. The CDR3: CATSRITGSYEQYF. The CDR3 DNA follows: TGTGCCACCAGCAGAATAACAGGGTCCTACGAGCAGTACTTC.

The sample holds a few counts of this clone. The rearrangement links TRBV7-2 to TRBJ1-2; TRBD1 matches 7 bases. Germline trimming cut 2 bases from V and 0 bases from J; bases unmatched to any gene: 6. CDR1 and CDR2 (germline): SGHTA, FQGNSA. This CDR3 comprises 16 residues. CDR3 sequence (DNA): TGTGCCAGCAGCTTATTCGGAGACAGGGCTAACTATGGCTACACCTTC. As protein: CASSLFGDRANYGYTF.

This clone was seen just once. The chain has TRBV19 and TRBJ2-1; 11 positions agree with TRBD1. The CDR3 length is 15 residues. The germline CDR1 and CDR2 sequences are LNHDA and SQIVND (reference sequence). With 3 bases clipped from V and 4 bases from J, the junction kept 2 bases outside the gene matches. CDR3 residues: CASSIGTGGYNEQFF. The CDR3 DNA reads TGTGCCAGTAGTATCGGGACAGGGGGTTACAATGAGCAGTTCTTC.

The chain couples TRBV13 to TRBJ1-1, with 7 bases lining up with TRBD1. V gave up 1 base and J gave up 3 bases; unmatched junction bases: 8. The CDR3 runs to 16 residues. Germline values: CDR1 PRHDT, CDR2 FYEKMQ (reference sequence). CDR3 residues: CASSLEGAQSDTEAFF. The CDR3 bases are TGTGCCAGCAGCTTAGAGGGGGCGCAGAGTGACACTGAAGCTTTCTTT.

The chain couples TRBV19 to TRBJ2-5; the D gene is possibly TRBD2 (6 bases). The germline V gene encodes CDR1 LNHDA and CDR2 SQIVND (reference sequence). V shed 4 bases and J shed 4 bases, with 22 bases lying between them. The CDR3 is 17 residues long. CDR3 residues: CASSTRGRANTRETQYF. CDR3 sequence (DNA): TGTGCCAGTAGTACGCGGGGCAGGGCTAATACAAGAGAGACCCAGTACTTC.

The chain joins TRBV28 to TRBJ2-2; no clear D gene. The CDR3 runs to 15 residues. The ends were cut back, 3 bases at V and 0 bases at J, with 8 bases in the middle. Germline V gene lookup returns CDR1 MDHEN and CDR2 SYDVKM. As DNA, the CDR3 is TGTGCCAGCAGTTTCAGACAACCGAACACCGGGGAGCTGTTTTTT. Amino acids: CASSFRQPNTGELFF.

The chain is built from TRBV6-1 and TRBJ2-5, with 8 nucleotides matching TRBD1. The CDR3 has 15 amino acids. Germline V lookup: CDR1 MNHNS, CDR2 SASEGT. V shed 4 bases and J 5 bases; nucleotides not matched to a gene: 9. The CDR3 loop is CASSAVTGVGETQYF. In nucleotides, the CDR3 is TGTGCCAGCAGTGCGGTGACAGGGGTCGGGGAGACCCAGTACTTC.

In its sample, this clone was seen a few times. The chain couples TRBV4-2 to TRBJ2-7; the D gene is possibly TRBD2 (5 bases). The CDR3 length is 14 residues. The V end was cut by 0 bases, the J end by 4 bases, with 10 bases between. CDR1 LGHNA and CDR2 YNFKEQ come from the germline V gene. The CDR3 reads CASSQDPGLYEQYF. The DNA for the CDR3 is TGTGCCAGCAGCCAAGATCCAGGACTGTACGAGCAGTACTTC.

CDR3 residues: CASSVRGRADSNGELFF. CDR3 DNA: TGTGCCAGCAGCGTACGAGGGAGGGCCGATTCAAACGGGGAGCTGTTTTTT. The chain links TRBV9 to TRBJ2-2, with TRBD2 matching over 7 bases. Unmatched junction bases numbered 13, after V lost 1 base and J lost 7 bases. The CDR3 is made up of 17 amino acids. From germline, CDR1 is SGDLS and CDR2 YYNGEE.

The chain recombines TRBV7-9 with TRBJ1-2; TRBD1 agrees at 8 bases. V was pared by 5 bases and J by 3 bases, with 5 bases of the junction left unmatched. Germline V gene sequence: CDR1 SEHNR, CDR2 FQNEAQ (reference sequence). CDR3 length equals 14 residues. CDR3 sequence: CASSPGQGDYGYTF. The CDR3 bases are TGTGCCAGCAGCCCCGGACAGGGTGACTATGGCTACACCTTC.